The T cell receptor beta chain described here comes from a study of T cells in Graves' hyperthyroidism and ophthalmopathy. This clonotype came up many times. Its antigen is not known. Findings and caveats of the study: Most clonotypes expanded in thyroid above 0.001 were likewise present in blood.

Regions amplified from RNA transcripts were the TCR beta CDR3 regions. During a first-round RT-PCR of the TCR CDR3, the HTBI primer set was used. TCRdb re-called the multiplex PCR reads through MiXCR, storing one row per CDR3 protein. The sample gives fewer than 450,000 distinct CDR3 sequences, roughly 15% of which show up once; approximately 19% is in the top ten. Sequencing input: blood. The TCR originated in a woman between 55 and 75 years old with Graves' ophthalmopathy.

The CDR3 bases are TGTGCCAGCAGCTCTGGGACAGGGCGAAGCTCCTACAATGAGCAGTTCTTC. It translates to CASSSGTGRSSYNEQFF. This rearrangement joins TRBV9 to TRBJ2-1; 9 nucleotides align to TRBD1. Germline CDR1 SGDLS, CDR2 YYNGEE. Trimming at V came to 4 bases and at J to 0 bases, leaving 8 bases not matched to a gene. The CDR3 is 17 residues long.